Following are 10 T cell receptor beta chains from one sample sequenced in a study of cytomegalovirus exposure and HLA in healthy donors (dated by TCRdb to 2017 to 2019). Library creation used the immunoSEQ multiplex PCR assay. For the multiplex PCR, a mixture combining 60 forward primers for TCR Vbeta segments and 13 reverse primers for TCR Jbeta segments was used. The source is immuneACCESS, and TCRdb retained only in-frame sequences with V and J called. Part of the clones is not carried over; for the studies checked, unresolved V genes explain less than half of this, and the remainder is unexplained. Across this sample there are about 120,000 clones, with roughly three quarters seen only once. In total, the top ten clones hold approximately 11% of the sample. Input material: PBMCs. The receptors originated from a man under 40 in good health and CMV-seropositive.

The CDR3 sequence: CASSLGLAETQYF. In DNA form, the CDR3 reads TGTGCCAGCAGCCTGGGACTCGCAGAGACCCAGTACTTC. V and J are TRBV9 and TRBJ2-5; D possibly corresponds to TRBD2 (6 bases). Germline assignment: CDR1 SGDLS and CDR2 YYNGEE. Between the trimmed V and J ends, which lost 4 bases and 4 bases, there was a span of 11 bases. This CDR3 is 13 amino acids long. The whole variable domain, remainder taken from reference TRBV9 and TRBJ2-5, is DSGVTQTPKHLITATGQRVTLRCSPRSGDLSVYWYQQSLDQGLQFLIQYYNGEERAKGNILERFSAQQFPDLHSELNLSSLELGDSALYFCASSLGLAETQYFGPGTRLLVL.

This clone was counted only a few times. The chain combines TRBV5-1 with TRBJ2-6, with D maybe TRBD1 (5 bases). Germline V gene lookup returns CDR1 SGHRS and CDR2 YFSETQ. V was clipped by 6 bases and J by 2 bases, with 12 bases between them. The CDR3 totals 15 residues. CDR3 DNA sequence: TGCGCCAGCACCCCAGGGTTTGCTGGGGCCAACGTCCTGACTTTC. Residues: CASTPGFAGANVLTF. Supplemented by reference TRBV5-1 and TRBJ2-6, the full variable domain reads KAGVTQTPRYLIKTRGQQVTLSCSPISGHRSVSWYQQTPGQGLQFLFEYFSETQRNKGNFPGRFSGRQFSNSRSEMNVSTLELGDSALYLCASTPGFAGANVLTFGAGSRLTVL.

The J gene is TRBJ2-7, the V gene TRBV2; 7 nucleotides line up with TRBD2. V trimming: 5 bases; J trimming: 3 bases; junction bases outside the gene matches: 7. Germline V gene data show CDR1 as SNHLY and CDR2 as FYNNEI. This CDR3 comprises 14 residues. The CDR3 DNA is TGTGCCAGCAGTCCAACGCGCGGGAGCTACGAGCAGTACTTC. Translated, it gives CASSPTRGSYEQYF.

The chain employs TRBV9 and TRBJ2-3; D ambiguous. V was shortened by 0 bases and J by 5 bases, with 10 bases between the two germline ends. Germline V lookup: CDR1 SGDLS, CDR2 YYNGEE. The CDR3 spans 14 residues. The CDR3 region has the DNA TGTGCCAGCAGCGTAGCCCCTATCTTAGATACGCAGTATTTT. Translation gives CASSVAPILDTQYF.

The V call is TRBV11-2, the J call TRBJ2-1; D is possibly TRBD2 (6 bases). CDR3 length equals 12 residues. With 4 bases removed from V and 11 bases from J, the gap between germline ends came to 12 bases. Germline lookup yields CDR1 SGHAT and CDR2 FQNNGV. The CDR3, as DNA: TGTGCCAGCAGCTCGGTGGGGAGGCAGCAGTTCTTC. Translating it yields CASSSVGRQQFF. Looking up the rest from reference TRBV11-2 and TRBJ2-1 gives the full variable domain: EAGVAQSPRYKIIEKRQSVAFWCNPISGHATLYWYQQILGQGPKLLIQFQNNGVVDDSQLPKDRFSAERLKGVDSTLKIQPAKLEDSAVYLCASSSVGRQQFFGPGTRLTVL.

For this clone: Other DNA sequences in this specimen translate into the identical CDR3. This chain connects TRBV4-2 to TRBJ1-2; 8 nucleotides match TRBD1. The CDR3 extends over 18 amino acids. The germline V gene has CDR1 LGHNA and CDR2 YNFKEQ. J was trimmed by 1 base and V by 5 bases; bases with no gene match: 15. The DNA of the CDR3 is TGTGCCAGCAGCTCGAAAAGCCCCGGGACAGGCCTTAACTATGGCTACACCTTC. Translation gives CASSSKSPGTGLNYGYTF.

This chain connects TRBV9 to TRBJ2-1; 7 bases agree with TRBD2. This CDR3 is 15 amino acids long. The germline V gene encodes CDR1 SGDLS and CDR2 YYNGEE. J gave up 3 bases and V 3 bases, and 6 bases lay outside the gene matches. The CDR3 nucleotides are TGTGCCAGCAGCGCAAGGGAGGGGATCTACAATGAGCAGTTCTTC. This gives the protein CASSAREGIYNEQFF. The full variable domain, its missing parts supplied by reference TRBV9 and TRBJ2-1, is DSGVTQTPKHLITATGQRVTLRCSPRSGDLSVYWYQQSLDQGLQFLIQYYNGEERAKGNILERFSAQQFPDLHSELNLSSLELGDSALYFCASSAREGIYNEQFFGPGTRLTVL.

This sequence joins TRBV28 and TRBJ1-2; 7 nucleotides agree with TRBD1. The CDR3 consists of 18 residues. V lost 2 bases, J lost 1 base, and 13 bases stayed unmatched. Germline assignment: CDR1 MDHEN and CDR2 SYDVKM. As DNA, the CDR3 is TGTGCCAGCAGTTTACCCGGGGGGGTGGACAGGTTTAACTATGGCTACACCTTC. Its protein is CASSLPGGVDRFNYGYTF.

The rearrangement joins TRBV4-1 to TRBJ1-3, with 8 bases aligning to TRBD1. The CDR3 length is 17 residues. Germline values: CDR1 MGHRA, CDR2 YSYEKL. J gave up 3 bases and V 4 bases, and 11 bases lay outside the gene matches. The DNA for the CDR3 is TGCGCCAGCAGCCTACGGACAGGGATAGCTTATGGAAACACCATATATTTT. This encodes CASSLRTGIAYGNTIYF.

The chain carries TRBV15 and TRBJ1-4; 9 nucleotides align to TRBD1. The CDR3 is made up of 16 amino acids. V lost 11 bases and J lost 0; bases outside the gene matches: 10. Germline V CDR1 and CDR2: LNHNV, YYDKDF (reference sequence). In DNA form, the CDR3 reads TGTGCCCCCCCTCCGGGACAGGGTGCAACTAATGAAAAACTGTTTTTT. It encodes CAPPPGQGATNEKLFF. The full variable domain, completed using reference TRBV15 and TRBJ1-4, is DAMVIQNPRYQVTQFGKPVTLSCSQTLNHNVMYWYQQKSSQAPKLLFHYYDKDFNNEADTPDNFQSRRPNTSFCFLDIRSPGLGDTAMYLCAPPPGQGATNEKLFFGSGTQLSVL.